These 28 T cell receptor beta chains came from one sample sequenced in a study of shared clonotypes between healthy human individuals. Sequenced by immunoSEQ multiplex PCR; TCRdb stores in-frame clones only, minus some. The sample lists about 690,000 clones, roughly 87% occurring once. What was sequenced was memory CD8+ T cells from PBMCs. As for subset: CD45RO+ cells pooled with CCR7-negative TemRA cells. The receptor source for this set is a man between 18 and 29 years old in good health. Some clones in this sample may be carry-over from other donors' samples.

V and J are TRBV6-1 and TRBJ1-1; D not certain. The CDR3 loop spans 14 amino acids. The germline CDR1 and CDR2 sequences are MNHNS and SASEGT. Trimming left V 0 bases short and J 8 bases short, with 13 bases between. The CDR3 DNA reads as TGTGCCAGCAGTGAAGCGACGACAATCAAAGAAGCTTTCTTT. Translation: CASSEATTIKEAFF.

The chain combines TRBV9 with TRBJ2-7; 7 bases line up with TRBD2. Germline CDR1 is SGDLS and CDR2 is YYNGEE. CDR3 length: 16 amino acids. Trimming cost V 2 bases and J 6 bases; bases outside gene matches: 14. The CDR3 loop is CASSVGGSSVTGEQYF. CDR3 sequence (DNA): TGTGCCAGCAGCGTGGGCGGGAGCTCAGTAACGGGCGAGCAGTACTTC.

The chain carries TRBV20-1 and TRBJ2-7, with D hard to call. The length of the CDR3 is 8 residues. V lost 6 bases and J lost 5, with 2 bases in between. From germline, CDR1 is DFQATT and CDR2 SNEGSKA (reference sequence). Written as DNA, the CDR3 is TGCAGTGCGAACGAGCAGTACTTC. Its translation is CSANEQYF.

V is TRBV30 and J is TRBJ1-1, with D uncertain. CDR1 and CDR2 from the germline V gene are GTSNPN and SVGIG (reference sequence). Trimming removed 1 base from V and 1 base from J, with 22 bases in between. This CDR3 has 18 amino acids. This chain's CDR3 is CAWSGFPLSNRQNTEAFF. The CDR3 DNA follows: TGTGCCTGGAGTGGCTTCCCGCTCAGCAACCGCCAGAACACTGAAGCTTTCTTT.

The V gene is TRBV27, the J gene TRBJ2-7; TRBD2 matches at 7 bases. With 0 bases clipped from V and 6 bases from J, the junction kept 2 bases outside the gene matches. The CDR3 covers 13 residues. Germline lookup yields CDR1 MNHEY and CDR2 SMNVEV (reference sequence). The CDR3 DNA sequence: TGTGCCAGCAGTTTATCGGGAGGGGCCGAGCAGTACTTC. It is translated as CASSLSGGAEQYF.

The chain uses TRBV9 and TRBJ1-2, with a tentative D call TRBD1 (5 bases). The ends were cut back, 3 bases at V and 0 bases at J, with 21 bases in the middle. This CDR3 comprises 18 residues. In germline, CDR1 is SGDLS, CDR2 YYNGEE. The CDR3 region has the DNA TGTGCCAGCAGCGGTAGTGGACCCGGAGACAGCCCTAACTATGGCTACACCTTC. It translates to CASSGSGPGDSPNYGYTF. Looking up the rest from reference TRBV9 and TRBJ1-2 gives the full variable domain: DSGVTQTPKHLITATGQRVTLRCSPRSGDLSVYWYQQSLDQGLQFLIQYYNGEERAKGNILERFSAQQFPDLHSELNLSSLELGDSALYFCASSGSGPGDSPNYGYTFGSGTRLTVV.

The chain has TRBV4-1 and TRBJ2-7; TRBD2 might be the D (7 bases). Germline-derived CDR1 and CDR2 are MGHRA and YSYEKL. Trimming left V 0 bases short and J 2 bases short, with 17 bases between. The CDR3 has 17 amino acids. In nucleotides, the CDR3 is TGCGCCAGCAGCCAAGAAGGGGGGGGTAGGGTCACCTACGAGCAGTACTTC. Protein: CASSQEGGGRVTYEQYF.

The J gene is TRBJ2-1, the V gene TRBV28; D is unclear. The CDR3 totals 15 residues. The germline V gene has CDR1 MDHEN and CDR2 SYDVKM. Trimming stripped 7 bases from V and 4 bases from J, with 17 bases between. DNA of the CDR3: TGTGCCAGCACCCGTGGGCGAAGGCGGTACAATGAGCAGTTCTTC. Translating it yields CASTRGRRRYNEQFF.

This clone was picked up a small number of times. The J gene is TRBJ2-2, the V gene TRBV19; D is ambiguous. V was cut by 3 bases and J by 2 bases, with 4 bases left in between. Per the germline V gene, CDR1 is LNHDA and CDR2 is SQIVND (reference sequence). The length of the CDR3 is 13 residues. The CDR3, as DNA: TGTGCCAGTAGTATGCCAAACACCGGGGAGCTGTTTTTT. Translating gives CASSMPNTGELFF.

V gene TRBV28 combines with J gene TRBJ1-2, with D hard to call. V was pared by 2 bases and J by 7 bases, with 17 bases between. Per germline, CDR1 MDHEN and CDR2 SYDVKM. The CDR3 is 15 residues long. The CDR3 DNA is TGTGCCAGCAGTTTAAGACCCTATCCCGCCGGTGGCTACACCTTC. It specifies CASSLRPYPAGGYTF.

The CDR3 sequence is CASSGWEESSYNEQFF. The CDR3 DNA sequence: TGCGCCAGCAGCGGGTGGGAGGAGAGCTCCTACAATGAGCAGTTCTTC. The chain links TRBV5-1 to TRBJ2-1; maybe TRBD2 (6 bases). Germline CDR1 reads SGHRS; CDR2 reads YFSETQ. V was shortened by 4 bases and J by 0 bases, with 14 bases between the two germline ends. The CDR3 extends over 16 amino acids.

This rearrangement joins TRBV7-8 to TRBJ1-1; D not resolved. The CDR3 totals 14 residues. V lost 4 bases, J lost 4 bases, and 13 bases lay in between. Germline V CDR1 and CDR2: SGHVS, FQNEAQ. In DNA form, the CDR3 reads TGTGCCAGCAGCTCCTCTTCGCGGGGCACTGAAGCTTTCTTT. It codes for CASSSSSRGTEAFF.

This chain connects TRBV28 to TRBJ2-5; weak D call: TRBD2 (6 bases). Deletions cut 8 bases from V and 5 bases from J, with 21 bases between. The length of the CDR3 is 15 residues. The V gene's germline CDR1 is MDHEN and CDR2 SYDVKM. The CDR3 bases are TGTGCCAGCCTCCCCAACGGCGGGGCGGAGGAGACCCAGTACTTC. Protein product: CASLPNGGAEETQYF.

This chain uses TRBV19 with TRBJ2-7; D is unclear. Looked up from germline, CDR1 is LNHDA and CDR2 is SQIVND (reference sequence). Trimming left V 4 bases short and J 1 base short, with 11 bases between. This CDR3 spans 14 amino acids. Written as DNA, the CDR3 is TGTGCCAGTAGTACCCCCAGCCCTTCCTACGAGCAGTACTTC. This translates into CASSTPSPSYEQYF. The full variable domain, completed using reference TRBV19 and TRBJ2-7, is DGGITQSPKYLFRKEGQNVTLSCEQNLNHDAMYWYRQDPGQGLRLIYYSQIVNDFQKGDIAEGYSVSREKKESFPLTVTSAQKNPTAFYLCASSTPSPSYEQYFGPGTRLTVT.

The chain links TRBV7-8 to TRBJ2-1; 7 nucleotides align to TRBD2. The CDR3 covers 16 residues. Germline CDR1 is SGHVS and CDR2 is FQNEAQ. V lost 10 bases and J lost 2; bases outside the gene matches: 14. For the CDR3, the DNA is TGTGCCACTTTCTGGGGGGGATCCGGCACCTACAATGAGCAGTTCTTC. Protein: CATFWGGSGTYNEQFF.

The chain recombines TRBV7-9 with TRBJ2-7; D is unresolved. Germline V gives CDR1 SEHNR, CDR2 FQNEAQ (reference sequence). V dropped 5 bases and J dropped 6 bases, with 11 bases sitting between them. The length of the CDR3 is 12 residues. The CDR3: CASSLSLREQYF. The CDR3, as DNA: TGTGCCAGCAGCCTATCTCTCCGCGAGCAGTACTTC. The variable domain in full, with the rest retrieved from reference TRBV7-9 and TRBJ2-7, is DTGVSQNPRHKITKRGQNVTFRCDPISEHNRLYWYRQTLGQGPEFLTYFQNEAQLEKSRLLSDRFSAERPKGSFSTLEIQRTEQGDSAMYLCASSLSLREQYFGPGTRLTVT.

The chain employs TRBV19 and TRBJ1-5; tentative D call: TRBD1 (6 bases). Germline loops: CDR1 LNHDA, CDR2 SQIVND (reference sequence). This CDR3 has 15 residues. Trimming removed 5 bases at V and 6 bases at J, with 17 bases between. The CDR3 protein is CASSVRGHSFQPQHF. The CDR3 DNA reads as TGTGCCAGTAGTGTTAGGGGACACTCGTTTCAGCCCCAGCATTTT.

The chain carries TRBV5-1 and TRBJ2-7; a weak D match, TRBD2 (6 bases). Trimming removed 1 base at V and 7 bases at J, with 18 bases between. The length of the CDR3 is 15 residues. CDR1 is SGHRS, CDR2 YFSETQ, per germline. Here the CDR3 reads CASSLRIAAEWEQYF. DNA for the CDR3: TGCGCCAGCAGCTTGAGGATAGCGGCAGAATGGGAGCAGTACTTC. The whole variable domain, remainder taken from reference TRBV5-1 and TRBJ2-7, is KAGVTQTPRYLIKTRGQQVTLSCSPISGHRSVSWYQQTPGQGLQFLFEYFSETQRNKGNFPGRFSGRQFSNSRSEMNVSTLELGDSALYLCASSLRIAAEWEQYFGPGTRLTVT.

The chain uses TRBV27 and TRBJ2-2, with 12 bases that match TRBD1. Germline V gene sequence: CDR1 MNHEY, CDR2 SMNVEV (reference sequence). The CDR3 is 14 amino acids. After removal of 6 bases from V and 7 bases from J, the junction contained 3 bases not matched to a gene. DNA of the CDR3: TGTGCCAGCAGGGGGGACAGGGGGCACGGGGAGCTGTTTTTT. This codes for CASRGDRGHGELFF.

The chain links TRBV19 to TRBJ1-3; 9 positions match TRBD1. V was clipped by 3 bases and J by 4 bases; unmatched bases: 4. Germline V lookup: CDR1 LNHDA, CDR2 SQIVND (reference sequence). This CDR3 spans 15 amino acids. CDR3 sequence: CASSIGTGNGNTIYF. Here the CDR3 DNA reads TGTGCCAGTAGTATCGGGACAGGGAACGGAAACACCATATATTTT.

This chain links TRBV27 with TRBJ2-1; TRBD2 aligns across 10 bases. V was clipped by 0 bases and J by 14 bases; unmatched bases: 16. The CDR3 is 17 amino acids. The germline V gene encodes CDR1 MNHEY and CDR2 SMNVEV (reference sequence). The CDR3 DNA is TGTGCCAGCAGTTTATCGAGACCTAGCGGGAGTGGGTCGCTTGAGTTCTTC. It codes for CASSLSRPSGSGSLEFF.

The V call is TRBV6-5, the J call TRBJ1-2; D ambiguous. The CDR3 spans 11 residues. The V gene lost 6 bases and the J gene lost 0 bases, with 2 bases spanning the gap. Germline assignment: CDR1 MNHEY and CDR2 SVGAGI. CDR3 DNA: TGTGCCAGCAGCCCTAACTATGGCTACACCTTC. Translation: CASSPNYGYTF.

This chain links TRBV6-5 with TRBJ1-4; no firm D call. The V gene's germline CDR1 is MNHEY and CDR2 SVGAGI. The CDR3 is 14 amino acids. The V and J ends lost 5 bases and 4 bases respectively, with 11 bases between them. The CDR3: CASSVRDGNEKLFF. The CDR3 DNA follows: TGTGCCAGCAGTGTCCGAGACGGTAATGAAAAACTGTTTTTT.

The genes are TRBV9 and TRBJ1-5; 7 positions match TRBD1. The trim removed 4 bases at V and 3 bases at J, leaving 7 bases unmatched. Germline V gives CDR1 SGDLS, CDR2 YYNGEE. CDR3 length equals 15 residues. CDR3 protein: CASSKGTATNQPQHF. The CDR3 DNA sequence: TGTGCCAGCAGCAAAGGGACAGCCACCAATCAGCCCCAGCATTTT.

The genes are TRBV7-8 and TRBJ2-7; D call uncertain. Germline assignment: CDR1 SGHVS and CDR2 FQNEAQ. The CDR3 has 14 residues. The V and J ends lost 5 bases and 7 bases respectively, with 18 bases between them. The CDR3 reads CASSGLASDGEQYF. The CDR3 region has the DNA TGTGCCAGCAGCGGGCTCGCCAGCGATGGGGAGCAGTACTTC.

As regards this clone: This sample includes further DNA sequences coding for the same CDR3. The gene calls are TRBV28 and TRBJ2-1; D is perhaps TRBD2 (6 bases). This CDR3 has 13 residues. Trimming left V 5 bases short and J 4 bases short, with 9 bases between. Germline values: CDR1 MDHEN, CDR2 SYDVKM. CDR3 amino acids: CASSPEGYNEQFF. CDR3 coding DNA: TGTGCCAGCAGTCCGGAGGGATACAATGAGCAGTTCTTC.

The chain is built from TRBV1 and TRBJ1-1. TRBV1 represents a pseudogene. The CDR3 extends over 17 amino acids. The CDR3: CTSSHLVVTPRGTEAFF. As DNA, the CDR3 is TGCACCAGCAGCCACTTAGTGGTAACTCCGAGGGGCACTGAAGCTTTCTTT.

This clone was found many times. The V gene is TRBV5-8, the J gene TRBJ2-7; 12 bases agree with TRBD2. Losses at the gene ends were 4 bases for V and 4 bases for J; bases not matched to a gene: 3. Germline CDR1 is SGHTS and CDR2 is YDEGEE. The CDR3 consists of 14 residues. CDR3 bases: TGTGCCAGCAGCCGACTAGCGGGAGCTTACGAGCAGTACTTC. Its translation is CASSRLAGAYEQYF.